The 17 T cell receptor beta chains reported below all come from one sample, sequenced in a study of blood T cell repertoires in COVID-19. Method: immunoSEQ multiplex PCR; TCRdb's copy keeps in-frame clones and lacks some. Of about 390,000 clones in the sample, around nine tenths were seen once. Sequencing was performed on PBMCs or T cells enriched from blood (not recorded which). These receptor sequences come from a woman aged 45-65 years who had recovered from COVID-19.

The V and J genes are TRBV7-6 and TRBJ2-3, with TRBD2 as a possible D gene (6 bases). V lost 3 bases, J lost 3 bases, and 13 bases lay in between. This CDR3 comprises 15 residues. From germline, CDR1 is SGHVS and CDR2 FNYEAQ. CDR3 sequence (DNA): TGTGCCAGCAGCTTCCGCGGGGCCGGGACAGATACGCAGTATTTT. Its protein product is CASSFRGAGTDTQYF.

The CDR3 reads CASKHYEQYF. The CDR3 DNA follows: TGTGCCAGCAAACACTACGAGCAGTACTTC. This chain uses TRBV6-5 with TRBJ2-7; D is ambiguous. This CDR3 is built from 10 residues. V was cut by 7 bases and J by 3 bases, with 4 bases left in between. Germline CDR1 and CDR2: MNHEY and SVGAGI.

The chain employs TRBV30 and TRBJ2-5; 7 positions agree with TRBD1. Per germline, CDR1 GTSNPN and CDR2 SVGIG (reference sequence). This CDR3 has 13 amino acids. Trimming at V came to 2 bases and at J to 4 bases, leaving 4 bases not matched to a gene. CDR3 nucleotide sequence: TGTGCCTGGAGTAGGAACAGGGGAGAGACCCAGTACTTC. As protein: CAWSRNRGETQYF.

This clone was counted a few times. V gene TRBV18 combines with J gene TRBJ1-1; 7 bases line up with TRBD1. Germline loops: CDR1 KGHSH, CDR2 LQKENI. Germline trimming cut 5 bases from V and 8 bases from J; bases unmatched to any gene: 5. The CDR3 extends over 12 amino acids. As DNA, the CDR3 is TGTGCCAGCTCAGCTGGGACAGCCGAAGCTTTCTTT. It encodes CASSAGTAEAFF.

This clone occurred a few times. CDR3 in amino acids: CASSSYYEQYF. DNA of the CDR3: TGTGCCAGCAGCTCTTATTACGAGCAGTACTTC. This chain joins TRBV5-6 and TRBJ2-7; no clear D. CDR3 length: 11 amino acids. Germline CDR1 and CDR2: SGHDT and YYEEEE. Trimming took 3 bases from V and 4 from J, leaving 5 bases between them.

The CDR3 sequence is CASSYGVQGGNSPLHF. In nucleotides, the CDR3 is TGTGCCAGCAGTTACGGAGTCCAGGGAGGTAATTCACCCCTCCACTTT. This chain connects TRBV6-5 to TRBJ1-6; tentative D call: TRBD1 (5 bases). The V end was cut by 2 bases, the J end by 6 bases, with 14 bases between. Germline values: CDR1 MNHEY, CDR2 SVGAGI. This CDR3 is built from 16 residues.

This chain uses TRBV30 with TRBJ2-7; 7 nucleotides agree with TRBD2. Germline CDR1 GTSNPN, CDR2 SVGIG (reference sequence). Unmatched junction bases numbered 2, after V lost 0 bases and J lost 0 bases. The CDR3 consists of 14 residues. The CDR3 DNA reads TGTGCCTGGAGTGTGGGGGGGTTCTCCTACGAGCAGTACTTC. As protein: CAWSVGGFSYEQYF.

The CDR3: CASSRVSWGGLFF. The CDR3 nucleotides are TGTGCCAGCAGCCGTGTCTCGTGGGGGGGACTGTTTTTT. The V and J genes are TRBV28 and TRBJ1-4; tentatively, D is TRBD1 (5 bases). The V gene's germline CDR1 is MDHEN and CDR2 SYDVKM. V dropped 6 bases and J dropped 13 bases, with 18 bases sitting between them. The CDR3 is 13 residues long.

The chain is built from TRBV19 and TRBJ1-2; no firm D call. Germline CDR1 LNHDA, CDR2 SQIVND (reference sequence). Trimming removed 8 bases at V and 4 bases at J, with 17 bases between. CDR3 length equals 14 residues. The DNA for the CDR3 is TGTGCCAGTTGCCCCGGGAGGGCCTGCTATGGCTACACCTTC. It codes for CASCPGRACYGYTF.

The chain carries TRBV7-9 and TRBJ1-1; possible D gene TRBD1, 6 bases. V was shortened by 3 bases and J by 3 bases, with 14 bases between the two germline ends. Germline V CDR1 and CDR2: SEHNR, FQNEAQ (reference sequence). The CDR3 has 15 amino acids. CDR3: CASSFITGRDTEAFF. The CDR3 DNA follows: TGTGCCAGCAGCTTCATAACAGGGAGGGACACTGAAGCTTTCTTT.

The chain links TRBV30 to TRBJ1-6, with D perhaps matching TRBD1 (5 bases). V lost 4 bases and J 6 bases, leaving 16 bases between the germline ends. Germline CDR1 and CDR2: GTSNPN and SVGIG (reference sequence). This CDR3 comprises 15 residues. CDR3 loop: CAWNAVTASNSPLHF. CDR3 DNA: TGTGCCTGGAACGCGGTGACAGCTTCTAATTCACCCCTCCACTTT.

The rearrangement uses TRBV7-8 and TRBJ2-1; D unclear. Trimming removed 1 base at V and 5 bases at J, with 6 bases between. The CDR3 extends over 13 amino acids. The germline V gene has CDR1 SGHVS and CDR2 FQNEAQ. The CDR3 DNA is TGTGCCAGCAGCTTAGTAGAGCACAATGAGCAGTTCTTC. It translates to CASSLVEHNEQFF.

The chain employs TRBV6-5 and TRBJ2-7, with 10 bases matching TRBD1. The germline V gene encodes CDR1 MNHEY and CDR2 SVGAGI. There are 15 residues in the CDR3. The J segment lost 4 bases and the V segment lost 5 bases, leaving 8 bases of the junction unmatched. The CDR3 is CASSKTGGRQYEQYF. The CDR3 DNA is TGTGCCAGCAGTAAGACAGGGGGCCGGCAGTACGAGCAGTACTTC.

The chain employs TRBV18 and TRBJ2-3, with TRBD2 identical over 13 bases. Germline V CDR1 and CDR2: KGHSH, LQKENI. This CDR3 has 17 amino acids. Trimming removed 3 bases from V and 2 bases from J; junction bases left unmatched: 5. The chain's CDR3 is CASSPLGTSGTTDTQYF. CDR3 bases: TGTGCCAGCTCACCCCTAGGGACTAGCGGGACCACAGATACGCAGTATTTT.

The rearrangement links TRBV29-1 to TRBJ1-3, with no clear D. The CDR3 runs to 13 residues. Trimming cost V 6 bases and J 2 bases, with 11 bases left between them. Germline values: CDR1 SQVTM, CDR2 ANQGSEA. The CDR3 DNA sequence: TGCAGCGTGCGAGCCGGGGCTGGAAACACCATATATTTT. Translation gives CSVRAGAGNTIYF.

The rearrangement joins TRBV18 to TRBJ1-6; no clear D gene. V was shortened by 2 bases and J by 6 bases, with 8 bases between the two germline ends. CDR3 size: 14 residues. Germline loops: CDR1 KGHSH, CDR2 LQKENI. CDR3 bases: TGTGCCAGCTCACCATCTCCGGGTAATTCACCCCTCCACTTT. Translated, it gives CASSPSPGNSPLHF.

This clone was picked up one time. This chain connects TRBV28 to TRBJ1-5; a weak D match, TRBD1 (5 bases). The V gene's germline CDR1 is MDHEN and CDR2 SYDVKM. V was clipped by 6 bases and J by 3 bases, with 6 bases between them. This CDR3 has 12 residues. CDR3 loop: CASRTVNQPQHF. In DNA, the CDR3 is TGTGCCAGCAGGACAGTCAATCAGCCCCAGCATTTT.